These T cell receptor beta chains were read from a single sample in a study of shared clonotypes between healthy human individuals. The repertoire was sequenced with immunoSEQ multiplex PCR; TCRdb's copy has only in-frame clones and lacks some. The repertoire holds about 2 million clones, with approximately 94% as singletons. Sample: naive CD8+ T cells sorted from blood. These receptors were taken from a man between 18 and 29 years old in good health. CDR3s include the opening cysteine and the closing phenylalanine or tryptophan. The D gene is left open where the match is weak. Rows give clone size only sometimes, using once, few, many, or a class for an expanded clone.

size: NA
J: TRBJ1-1
V: TRBV7-9
D: TRBD1
CDR3: CASSELTGGYTEAFF
DNA: TGTGCCAGCAGCGAACTGACAGGGGGCTACACTGAAGCTTTCTTT

size: NA
J: TRBJ2-7
V: TRBV6-5
D: TRBD2
CDR3: CASSMRTSGNEQYF
DNA: TGTGCCAGCAGTATGCGGACTAGCGGGAACGAGCAGTACTTC

size: NA
J: TRBJ1-1
V: TRBV5-1
D: NA
CDR3: CASSLAQGVEAFF
DNA: TGCGCCAGCAGCTTGGCCCAGGGCGTGGAAGCTTTCTTT

size: NA
J: TRBJ2-1
V: TRBV7-9
D: NA
CDR3: CASSPAGAYNEQFF
DNA: TGTGCCAGCAGCCCCGCTGGAGCCTACAATGAGCAGTTCTTC

size: once
J: TRBJ2-7
V: TRBV27
D: NA
CDR3: CASSLSSVAGDPPGGQYF
DNA: TGTGCCAGCAGTTTATCGTCGGTGGCAGGAGATCCTCCTGGGGGGCAGTACTTC

size: NA
J: TRBJ2-1
V: TRBV5-1
D: TRBD1
CDR3: CASSLVGTGRLGNEQFF
DNA: TGCGCCAGCAGCTTGGTAGGGACAGGGCGTCTAGGCAATGAGCAGTTCTTC

size: NA
J: TRBJ1-5
V: TRBV15
D: NA
CDR3: CATSREDSTNQPQHF
DNA: TGTGCCACCAGCAGGGAGGACAGCACTAATCAGCCCCAGCATTTT

size: NA
J: TRBJ2-7
V: TRBV11-2
D: NA
CDR3: CASSFKIGLEEQYF
DNA: TGTGCCAGCAGCTTTAAAATTGGGCTGGAAGAGCAGTACTTC

size: NA
J: TRBJ1-4
V: TRBV6-1
D: TRBD1
CDR3: CASRELVRTGTGGEKLFF
DNA: TGTGCCAGCAGGGAACTTGTACGTACCGGGACAGGAGGTGAAAAACTGTTTTTT

size: NA
J: TRBJ2-7
V: TRBV25-1
D: NA
CDR3: CASSGPRGPEQYF
DNA: TGTGCCAGCAGTGGTCCGCGGGGCCCCGAGCAGTACTTC

size: NA
J: TRBJ1-2
V: TRBV5-4
D: TRBD1
CDR3: CASSPQKGTGDTYGYTF
DNA: TGTGCCAGCAGCCCGCAAAAAGGGACAGGGGATACCTATGGCTACACCTTC

size: NA
J: TRBJ2-3
V: TRBV7-9
D: NA
CDR3: CASSPFGAPDTQYF
DNA: TGTGCCAGCAGCCCGTTCGGTGCCCCAGATACGCAGTATTTT

size: NA
J: TRBJ2-5
V: TRBV4-1
D: NA
CDR3: CASSQDGAGAYGAQYF
DNA: TGCGCCAGCAGCCAAGATGGGGCGGGGGCTTATGGGGCCCAGTACTTC

size: NA
J: TRBJ1-1
V: TRBV4-1
D: NA
CDR3: CASSHLGGEYDTEAFF
DNA: TGCGCCAGCAGCCACCTCGGGGGGGAGTACGACACTGAAGCTTTCTTT

size: NA
J: TRBJ1-1
V: TRBV10-3
D: NA
CDR3: CAISEVAGLNTEAFF
DNA: TGTGCCATCAGTGAGGTGGCAGGATTGAACACTGAAGCTTTCTTT

size: NA
J: TRBJ2-1
V: TRBV6-1
D: NA
CDR3: CASSVPSGISYNEQFF
DNA: TGTGCCAGCAGTGTACCCTCAGGGATCTCCTACAATGAGCAGTTCTTC

size: NA
J: TRBJ2-2
V: TRBV27
D: TRBD2
CDR3: CASSSSGGANTGELFF
DNA: TGTGCCAGCAGTTCTAGCGGGGGGGCGAACACCGGGGAGCTGTTTTTT

size: NA
J: TRBJ1-6
V: TRBV11-2
D: NA
CDR3: CASRGAGINSPLHF
DNA: TGTGCCAGCAGAGGGGCGGGTATTAATTCACCCCTCCACTTT

size: once
J: TRBJ2-7
V: TRBV5-1
D: NA
CDR3: CASSLDDEQYF
DNA: TGCGCCAGCAGCTTGGATGACGAGCAGTACTTC

size: once
J: TRBJ2-6
V: TRBV27
D: NA
CDR3: CASSRTGANVLTF
DNA: TGTGCCAGCAGCCGTACTGGGGCCAACGTCCTGACTTTC

size: once
J: TRBJ1-6
V: TRBV2
D: NA
CDR3: CASSETPSWEGSSYNSPLHF
DNA: TGTGCCAGCAGTGAAACCCCCTCGTGGGAGGGGAGCTCCTATAATTCACCCCTCCACTTT

size: NA
J: TRBJ2-1
V: TRBV4-1
D: NA
CDR3: CASSIRASNEQFF
DNA: TGCGCCAGCAGCATTCGGGCATCCAATGAGCAGTTCTTC

size: NA
J: TRBJ2-1
V: TRBV7-9
D: TRBD2
CDR3: CASSFGTSGEQFF
DNA: TGTGCCAGCAGCTTCGGGACTAGCGGAGAGCAGTTCTTC

size: NA
J: TRBJ2-5
V: TRBV4-1
D: NA
CDR3: CASSHRAGYQETQYF
DNA: TGCGCCAGCAGCCACCGCGCGGGGTACCAAGAGACCCAGTACTTC

size: once
J: TRBJ1-5
V: TRBV7-9
D: TRBD1
CDR3: CASSSQGDNQPQHF
DNA: TGTGCCAGCAGCTCACAGGGGGACAATCAGCCCCAGCATTTT

size: NA
J: TRBJ1-5
V: TRBV9
D: NA
CDR3: CASSVDGTTDQPQHF
DNA: TGTGCCAGCAGCGTAGACGGGACAACTGATCAGCCCCAGCATTTT

size: once
J: TRBJ2-7
V: TRBV4-3
D: TRBD1
CDR3: CASSQSTGTVYEQYF
DNA: TGCGCCAGCAGCCAGTCGACAGGGACCGTCTACGAGCAGTACTTC

size: NA
J: TRBJ2-5
V: TRBV7-9
D: NA
CDR3: CASSSGLEETQYF
DNA: TGTGCCAGCAGCTCCGGACTGGAAGAGACCCAGTACTTC

size: NA
J: TRBJ1-1
V: TRBV29-1
D: NA
CDR3: CSPVGQPNTEAFF
DNA: TGCAGCCCCGTGGGGCAGCCGAACACTGAAGCTTTCTTT

size: once
J: TRBJ2-7
V: TRBV4-1
D: TRBD2
CDR3: CASSQEQAGASHEQYF
DNA: TGCGCCAGCAGCCAAGAACAGGCGGGAGCATCCCACGAGCAGTACTTC

size: NA
J: TRBJ2-5
V: TRBV6-5
D: TRBD2
CDR3: CASSYAGESETQYF
DNA: TGTGCCAGCAGTTACGCGGGGGAGAGCGAGACCCAGTACTTC

size: NA
J: TRBJ2-3
V: TRBV13
D: TRBD1
CDR3: CASSVQLRGPMTDTQYF
DNA: TGTGCCAGCAGCGTTCAATTGAGGGGGCCGATGACAGATACGCAGTATTTT

size: NA
J: TRBJ1-2
V: TRBV27
D: NA
CDR3: CASRSGQTYGGYTF
DNA: TGTGCCAGCAGGAGTGGACAGACCTACGGAGGCTACACCTTC

size: NA
J: TRBJ2-1
V: TRBV27
D: NA
CDR3: CASSRLGGTDNEQFF
DNA: TGTGCCAGCAGTCGCCTGGGAGGCACGGACAATGAGCAGTTCTTC

size: NA
J: TRBJ1-5
V: TRBV2
D: NA
CDR3: CASSVSFHGNQPQHF
DNA: TGTGCCAGCAGTGTCTCTTTTCACGGGAATCAGCCCCAGCATTTT

size: NA
J: TRBJ2-3
V: TRBV30
D: TRBD2
CDR3: CAWSRLAGAGTDTQYF
DNA: TGTGCCTGGAGTCGGCTAGCGGGAGCGGGCACAGATACGCAGTATTTT

size: NA
J: TRBJ2-7
V: TRBV11-2
D: NA
CDR3: CASSRLQDYEQYF
DNA: TGTGCCAGCAGCCGGCTACAGGACTACGAGCAGTACTTC

size: NA
J: TRBJ2-1
V: TRBV29-1
D: NA
CDR3: CSVTPATNEQFF
DNA: TGCAGCGTTACCCCGGCGACTAATGAGCAGTTCTTC

size: once
J: TRBJ2-7
V: TRBV6-5
D: TRBD1
CDR3: CASSRRDSLYEQYF
DNA: TGTGCCAGCAGCCGTCGGGACAGCCTCTACGAGCAGTACTTC

size: NA
J: TRBJ2-7
V: TRBV7-2
D: NA
CDR3: CASSFSEYEQYF
DNA: TGTGCCAGCAGCTTCTCAGAGTACGAGCAGTACTTC

size: NA
J: TRBJ2-1
V: TRBV6-6
D: TRBD2
CDR3: CASIDLAGGVYNEQFF
DNA: TGTGCCAGCATCGATCTAGCGGGAGGGGTCTACAATGAGCAGTTCTTC

size: NA
J: TRBJ1-4
V: TRBV9
D: NA
CDR3: CASSASGTDEKLFF
DNA: TGTGCCAGCAGCGCCTCCGGGACGGATGAAAAACTGTTTTTT

size: NA
J: TRBJ2-2
V: TRBV2
D: TRBD1
CDR3: CASSEALTGGMTGELFF
DNA: TGTGCCAGCAGTGAAGCGTTGACAGGGGGCATGACCGGGGAGCTGTTTTTT

size: NA
J: TRBJ1-3
V: TRBV19
D: NA
CDR3: CASSVQGPDSGNTIYF
DNA: TGTGCCAGTAGTGTTCAGGGTCCCGACTCTGGAAACACCATATATTTT

size: NA
J: TRBJ2-7
V: TRBV28
D: TRBD1
CDR3: CASSPRQGHTYEQYF
DNA: TGTGCCAGCAGTCCCAGACAGGGGCATACCTACGAGCAGTACTTC

size: few
J: TRBJ2-2
V: TRBV30
D: NA
CDR3: CAWSGQVGELFF
DNA: TGTGCCTGGAGTGGTCAGGTCGGGGAGCTGTTTTTT

size: NA
J: TRBJ2-3
V: TRBV7-9
D: NA
CDR3: CASSLVLTDTQYF
DNA: TGTGCCAGCAGCTTAGTTTTGACAGATACGCAGTATTTT

size: NA
J: TRBJ2-1
V: TRBV6-4
D: NA
CDR3: CASSDSLGRLGEQFF
DNA: TGTGCCAGCAGTGACTCGCTGGGACGCTTGGGTGAGCAGTTCTTC